Given below is one TCR beta chain in context. V trimming: 3 bases; J trimming: 4 bases; junction bases outside the gene matches: 9. This CDR3 comprises 15 residues. Looked up from germline, CDR1 is GTSNPN and CDR2 is SVGIG (reference sequence). Treatment noted: around 19 received Ad26.COV2.S at low or high dose, single or two shots; 5 received placebo; per-sample allocation not given. Collection of samples fell on day 63 after the first vaccine or placebo injection. These data come from a study of Ad26.COV2.S vaccination and SARS-CoV-2 variants. Study background: Intramuscular Ad26.COV2.S doses were given once or twice, 56 days apart.

Using immunoSEQ multiplex PCR, the repertoire was profiled, and TCRdb retains in-frame clones only, with some absent. This sample has around 250,000 clones, with about 89% found just once. The sequencing used peripheral blood, collected in a trial of Ad26.COV2.S vaccine versus placebo. The genes are TRBV30 and TRBJ1-1, with 9 positions matching TRBD1. The source of this sequence is a person between 18 and 65 years old who received the Ad26.COV2.S COVID-19 vaccine or a placebo. The CDR3 DNA reads as TGTGCCTGGAGAGACAGGGGGAGAAGGTTCACTGAAGCTTTCTTT. Translated: CAWRDRGRRFTEAFF.